The following is a T cell receptor (beta chain) sequence with its context. The sample is drawn from a study of blood T cell repertoires in COVID-19. Study-wide context: Samples taken during acute and convalescent COVID-19 were collected in the United States, Italy and Spain.

Assay used: immunoSEQ multiplex PCR; TCRdb lists only in-frame clones, some missing. In the table there are tens of thousands of clones, around 86% of which are singletons. The V end lost 0 bases, the J end lost 2 bases, and 7 bases lay between the germline ends. Germline assignment: CDR1 MNHEY and CDR2 SMNVEV (reference sequence). This CDR3 is built from 14 residues. J is TRBJ1-1 and V is TRBV27; D is unresolved. The receptor's source is a human donor in a cohort sampled during active COVID-19. The sequencing sample was made of peripheral blood. The CDR3 bases are TGTGCCAGCAGTTTATCACCGACTAACACTGAAGCTTTCTTT. It translates to CASSLSPTNTEAFF.